These 5 T cell receptor beta chains share one sample of origin, sequenced in a study of T-cell memory formation after mild COVID-19. TCRdb re-analysed the 5' RACE reads in MiXCR, keeping a single row per CDR3 protein. The table shows about 140,000 distinct CDR3 sequences, with about 6% occurring only once. Sequencing was carried out using PBMCs or a T cell subset sorted from them (not recorded which). Every receptor here comes from an adult woman who had mild COVID-19 (a few samples of this study predate the infection). Cell type and time point are not known.

A few counts support this clonotype. V and J are TRBV2 and TRBJ2-3; D gene uncertain. V lost 3 bases and J lost 2, with 12 bases in between. Per germline, CDR1 SNHLY and CDR2 FYNNEI. This CDR3 spans 15 amino acids. The CDR3 coding sequence is TGTGCCAGCAGTGAGAGTAACCTCTCCACAGATACGCAGTATTTT. The encoded protein is CASSESNLSTDTQYF.

This clonotype was detected many times. This chain connects TRBV15 to TRBJ1-2, with D possibly TRBD1 on 5 matching bases. CDR3 length: 12 residues. The germline V gene has CDR1 LNHNV and CDR2 YYDKDF (reference sequence). V was shortened by 3 bases and J by 7 bases, with 9 bases between the two germline ends. Here the CDR3 reads CATSRDRGGYTF. For the CDR3, the DNA is TGTGCCACCAGCAGGGATAGGGGTGGCTACACCTTC.

This clonotype has a count of ten or more. The chain carries TRBV6-5 and TRBJ2-1, with D maybe TRBD1 (5 bases). Trimming removed 5 bases at V and 12 bases at J, with 17 bases between. Germline V gene sequence: CDR1 MNHEY, CDR2 SVGAGI. This CDR3 has 13 residues. For the CDR3, the DNA is TGTGCCAGCAGTGCCTTCAAGCAGGGCGGGCAGTTCTTC. Its translation: CASSAFKQGGQFF.

There are many counts of this clonotype. The chain combines TRBV27 with TRBJ2-7, with TRBD2 matching 9 bases. V trimming: 6 bases; J trimming: 4 bases; junction bases outside the gene matches: 10. The CDR3 has 15 residues. CDR1 and CDR2 from the germline V gene are MNHEY and SMNVEV (reference sequence). The CDR3 nucleotides are TGTGCCAGCAGCCAGATCAGCGGGAGGAATTACGAGCAGTACTTC. This gives the protein CASSQISGRNYEQYF.

This chain uses TRBV12-3 or TRBV12-4 with TRBJ1-5; D is uncertain. The CDR3 totals 15 residues. V was clipped by 1 base and J by 0 bases, with 7 bases between them. The CDR3 is CASSLGHPSNQPQHF. The CDR3 nucleotides read TGTGCCAGCAGTTTAGGGCACCCTAGCAATCAGCCCCAGCATTTT.